This T cell receptor (beta chain) was captured by sequencing in a study of CD8+ T cells in alopecia areata. Whole-study context: A regimen of oral tofacitinib, 5 to 10 mg twice daily, was given to treated patients.

V shed 6 bases and J shed 0 bases, with 12 bases lying between them. The germline V gene has CDR1 SQVTM and CDR2 ANQGSEA. This CDR3 contains 13 residues. As the sequencing template, cDNA was produced by extracting RNA and reverse transcribing it. Sequenced by immunoSEQ multiplex PCR; TCRdb stores in-frame clones only, minus some. This sample carries about 250,000 clones, about 68% of them seen once, and the ten largest clones take 1% to 1.5%. A word on this clone: Its antigen is unidentified.

General study points: Scalp sequencing also captures normal skin's resident alphabeta T cells. Compared with normal scalp, lesional scalp had higher clonality and more expanded CD8+ clones.

The chain recombines TRBV29-1 with TRBJ2-7, with D possibly being TRBD1 (6 bases). This material consisted of CD4+ T cells sorted from blood, taken at week 0. This sequence was found in a human donor with alopecia areata. The DNA for the CDR3 is TGCAGCGTCGGGACACCGAGCTCCTACGAGCAGTACTTC. This encodes CSVGTPSSYEQYF.